One sample yielded the 21 T cell receptor beta chains listed below, sequenced in a study of spatial heterogeneity in lung cancer. The antigens of these receptors remain unknown. Study-wide findings and caveats: Mutation counts in tumors were tracked by counts of expanded intratumoral alpha and beta TCRs.

TCRdb re-analysed the 5' RACE reads in MiXCR, keeping a single row per CDR3 protein. The data hold several thousand distinct CDR3 sequences, with 14% to 15% observed a single time. Time point here: sample taken at primary tumor resection. The input for sequencing was lung tumor tissue, taken at surgery. The receptors shown here come from a female donor with early-stage non-small cell lung cancer.

As concerns this clonotype: Since the library was made to target alpha chains, this beta chain is a stray read and its abundance is not meaningful. This chain connects TRBV3-1 to TRBJ2-7; 9 bases fit TRBD1. CDR3 length: 16 residues. CDR1 LGHDT and CDR2 YNNKEL come from the germline V gene (reference sequence). V trimming: 1 base; J trimming: 6 bases; junction bases outside the gene matches: 10. DNA for the CDR3: TGTGCCAGCAGCCAAGTTTTTGGGACAGGGACGAGCGAGCAGTACTTC. Its protein is CASSQVFGTGTSEQYF.

In this sample, this clonotype is medium-sized. This beta chain turned up in a library designed for alpha chains; as an off-target read, its abundance says little. This chain uses TRBV27 with TRBJ1-5; D is uncertain. Trimming took 3 bases from V and 2 from J, leaving 11 bases between them. Germline V CDR1 and CDR2: MNHEY, SMNVEV (reference sequence). The CDR3 is 15 residues long. The CDR3 is CASSFRSGGNQPQHF. CDR3 DNA: TGTGCCAGCAGTTTTAGATCCGGGGGCAATCAGCCCCAGCATTTT.

This clonotype was seen many times. Being off target in a library aimed at alpha chains, this beta chain has a size of little meaning. V and J are TRBV13 and TRBJ2-1; TRBD2 agrees at 9 bases. Germline assignment: CDR1 PRHDT and CDR2 FYEKMQ (reference sequence). The CDR3 spans 17 residues. V shed 5 bases and J 0 bases; nucleotides not matched to a gene: 8. CDR3 amino acids: CASSPLSGGVSYNEQFF. CDR3 bases: TGTGCCAGCAGCCCTCTTAGCGGGGGAGTCTCCTACAATGAGCAGTTCTTC.

This clonotype was counted ten times or more. This beta chain is off target for a library built for alpha chains, so its abundance means little. The V call is TRBV2, the J call TRBJ2-7; D not certain. This CDR3 region has 17 residues. V lost 0 bases and J lost 0, with 15 bases in between. From germline, CDR1 is SNHLY and CDR2 FYNNEI. This CDR3 reads CASSEALLTGSSYEQYF. Written as DNA, the CDR3 is TGTGCCAGCAGTGAAGCGCTCCTAACCGGGTCCTCCTACGAGCAGTACTTC.

This clonotype was recorded many times. A library prepared for alpha chains yielded this beta chain as an off-target read; its size is of little meaning. The V and J genes are TRBV6-2 or TRBV6-3 and TRBJ2-1; no reliable D call. Germline loops: CDR1 MNHEY, CDR2 SVGEGT. CDR3 length: 12 residues. The V and J ends lost 5 bases and 7 bases respectively, with 9 bases between them. DNA of the CDR3: TGTGCCAGCAGTCGCTTTGAGAATGAGCAGTTCTTC. Amino acids: CASSRFENEQFF.

This clonotype came up many times. Little can be read into the size of this beta chain, an off-target read in a library designed for alpha chains. V usage is TRBV6-5 and J usage is TRBJ2-5, with 12 bases that match TRBD2. The CDR3 is made up of 16 amino acids. From germline, CDR1 is MNHEY and CDR2 SVGAGI. After removal of 4 bases from V and 5 bases from J, the junction contained 8 bases not matched to a gene. CDR3 region: CASSLTSGGLGETQYF. The CDR3 DNA sequence: TGTGCCAGCAGTTTGACTAGCGGGGGCCTAGGGGAGACCCAGTACTTC.

In its sample, this clonotype ranks as medium-sized. The size of this beta chain means little, since it is a stray read in a library made for alpha chains. The rearrangement links TRBV11-1 to TRBJ2-2; D remains unclear. CDR3 length equals 13 residues. The V end lost 1 base, the J end lost 1 base, and 1 base lay between the germline ends. From germline, CDR1 is SGHAT and CDR2 FQDESV (reference sequence). The CDR3 DNA is TGTGCCAGCAGCTTAGTGAACACCGGGGAGCTGTTTTTT. Translated, it gives CASSLVNTGELFF.

This clonotype was observed many times. This beta chain was picked up by a library intended for alpha chains and is off target, so its count carries little meaning. The chain joins TRBV7-6 to TRBJ1-3, with D perhaps matching TRBD1 (6 bases). The germline gives CDR1 SGHVS, CDR2 FNYEAQ. This CDR3 comprises 18 residues. Trimming stripped 0 bases from V and 3 bases from J, with 18 bases between. This chain's CDR3 is CASSLAGGAIPNGNTIYF. CDR3 DNA sequence: TGTGCCAGCAGCTTAGCTGGGGGGGCGATCCCTAATGGAAACACCATATATTTT.

This clonotype counts as medium-sized. Since the library was made to target alpha chains, this beta chain is a stray read and its abundance is not meaningful. The chain joins TRBV29-1 to TRBJ1-5, with TRBD1 matching over 7 bases. Germline CDR1 reads SQVTM; CDR2 reads ANQGSEA. The V gene end was trimmed by 7 bases and the J gene end by 7 bases; junction bases not matched to a gene: 10. The CDR3 length is 13 residues. This CDR3 reads CSASTGPWQPQHF. CDR3 in DNA: TGCAGCGCTTCGACAGGGCCGTGGCAGCCCCAGCATTTT.

This clonotype has a handful of counts. Since it is a stray read in a library aimed at alpha chains, this beta chain has a size that is not meaningful. The V gene is TRBV28, the J gene TRBJ2-1; D not resolved. The CDR3 loop spans 16 amino acids. CDR1 and CDR2 (germline): MDHEN, SYDVKM. Trimming left V 7 bases short and J 0 bases short, with 16 bases between. CDR3 protein: CASTRSQNPSYNEQFF. The CDR3, as DNA: TGTGCCAGCACCCGTTCCCAGAACCCCTCCTACAATGAGCAGTTCTTC.

By sample fraction, this clonotype is medium-sized. Since the library was made to target alpha chains, this beta chain is a stray read and its abundance is not meaningful. This chain uses TRBV4-1 with TRBJ1-6, with D maybe TRBD1 (5 bases). The germline V gene has CDR1 MGHRA and CDR2 YSYEKL. There are 14 residues in the CDR3. Trimming took 6 bases from V and 10 from J, leaving 16 bases between them. CDR3 sequence (DNA): TGCGCCAGCAGTCCGCGGGGGGGTAACTCACCCCTCCACTTT. Amino acid sequence: CASSPRGGNSPLHF.

This clonotype was detected many times. The library was designed around alpha chains, so this beta chain is a stray read whose abundance carries little weight. The V and J genes are TRBV27 and TRBJ2-7; 7 positions match TRBD2. There are 13 residues in the CDR3. V was clipped by 7 bases and J by 0 bases; unmatched bases: 3. Germline CDR1 and CDR2: MNHEY and SMNVEV (reference sequence). The CDR3 loop reads CASMGGASYEQYF. As DNA, the CDR3 is TGTGCCAGCATGGGAGGGGCCTCCTACGAGCAGTACTTC.

This clonotype was detected many times. This beta chain turned up in a library designed for alpha chains; as an off-target read, its abundance says little. This chain uses TRBV4-2 with TRBJ2-5; TRBD2 agrees at 8 bases. The CDR3 is made up of 17 amino acids. CDR1 is LGHNA and CDR2 is YNFKEQ in the germline V gene. J lost 3 bases, V lost 1 base, and 10 bases had no gene match. CDR3 coding DNA: TGTGCCAGCAGCCAAGCGGTACGCGCGGGGGGCAAAGAGACCCAGTACTTC. As protein: CASSQAVRAGGKETQYF.

By sample fraction, this clonotype is medium-sized. Found in a library prepared for alpha chains, this beta chain is an off-target read, and its abundance has little meaning. V gene TRBV4-1 combines with J gene TRBJ1-2; D remains ambiguous. V was cut by 6 bases and J by 2 bases, with 10 bases left in between. The CDR3 is 13 amino acids. Germline CDR1 and CDR2: MGHRA and YSYEKL. The DNA of the CDR3 is TGCGCCAGCAGTCCGGATAGGAACTATGGCTACACCTTC. Translated: CASSPDRNYGYTF.

This clonotype was detected many times. This beta chain lies outside the target of a library built for alpha chains; its clone size means little. The chain is built from TRBV20-1 and TRBJ2-5, with D possibly called TRBD1 or TRBD2 (5 bases each). The CDR3 sequence is 16 residues long. Trimming left V 6 bases short and J 6 bases short, with 26 bases between. Germline values: CDR1 DFQATT, CDR2 SNEGSKA (reference sequence). CDR3 sequence (DNA): TGCAGTGCCCCAGGGCTCCTTCGGGGTGGTTTGCAGACCCAGTACTTC. It is translated as CSAPGLLRGGLQTQYF.

This clonotype was seen many times. Because the library targeted alpha chains, this beta chain is an off-target read whose size means little. This CDR3 is CASSYPGTSYEQYF. The CDR3 DNA is TGTGCCAGCAGTTACCCAGGGACCTCCTACGAGCAGTACTTC. The chain uses TRBV12-3 or TRBV12-4 and TRBJ2-7; D may match TRBD1 or TRBD2 (5 bases each). CDR3 length equals 14 residues. V lost 4 bases and J lost 0, with 10 bases in between.

This clonotype is classed as medium-sized. This beta chain is off target for a library built for alpha chains, so its abundance means little. The chain carries TRBV6-2 or TRBV6-3 and TRBJ1-2; D might be TRBD1 (5 bases). This CDR3 spans 13 amino acids. The V gene lost 2 bases and the J gene lost 6 bases, with 10 bases spanning the gap. CDR1 MNHEY and CDR2 SVGEGT come from the germline V gene. The CDR3 spells CASSYKGPHGYTF. In DNA form, the CDR3 reads TGTGCCAGCAGTTACAAGGGGCCCCATGGCTACACCTTC.

Sample share makes this clonotype medium-sized (0.01 to 0.1%). This beta chain is a stray sequence in a library constructed for alpha chains; its clone size is not meaningful. V and J are TRBV4-1 and TRBJ2-7; 13 bases align to TRBD2. Germline values: CDR1 MGHRA, CDR2 YSYEKL. The CDR3 extends over 18 amino acids. The J segment lost 2 bases and the V segment lost 0 bases, leaving 7 bases of the junction unmatched. In DNA form, the CDR3 reads TGCGCCAGCAGCCAAGATTCAGGACTAGCGGGGGCCACCTACGAGCAGTACTTC. It specifies CASSQDSGLAGATYEQYF.

This clonotype was recorded at least ten times. The size of this beta chain means little, since it is a stray read in a library made for alpha chains. The V and J genes are TRBV7-9 and TRBJ1-2; 7 bases are a match to TRBD1. Per the germline V gene, CDR1 is SEHNR and CDR2 is FQNEAQ (reference sequence). The CDR3 consists of 16 residues. J gave up 0 bases and V 1 base, and 5 bases lay outside the gene matches. CDR3 sequence reads: CASSLGMGTANYGYTF. CDR3 nucleotide sequence: TGTGCCAGCAGCTTAGGAATGGGGACAGCTAACTATGGCTACACCTTC. The full variable domain, with the rest looked up from reference TRBV7-9 and TRBJ1-2, is DTGVSQNPRHKITKRGQNVTFRCDPISEHNRLYWYRQTLGQGPEFLTYFQNEAQLEKSRLLSDRFSAERPKGSFSTLEIQRTEQGDSAMYLCASSLGMGTANYGYTFGSGTRLTVV.

This clonotype is classed as large (0.1 to 1%). A library made for alpha chains picked up this beta chain off target, so its size means little. This chain links TRBV28 with TRBJ2-7; TRBD2 is a possible D gene (5 bases). The CDR3 contains 14 residues. Trimming left V 6 bases short and J 6 bases short, with 18 bases between. CDR1 is MDHEN, CDR2 SYDVKM, per germline. The CDR3 nucleotides read TGTGCCAGCAGAGAGCATCCCGGGGTCTCCGAGCAGTACTTC. Amino acids: CASREHPGVSEQYF.

This clonotype occurred many times. Since it is a stray read in a library aimed at alpha chains, this beta chain has a size that is not meaningful. The chain carries TRBV20-1 and TRBJ2-7; either TRBD1 or TRBD2 may fit D (5 bases each). Germline lookup yields CDR1 DFQATT and CDR2 SNEGSKA (reference sequence). Trimming cost V 3 bases and J 0 bases, with 18 bases left between them. The CDR3 runs to 16 residues. CDR3 region: CSASGGPGSYSYEQYF. The CDR3 nucleotides are TGCAGTGCTAGTGGGGGTCCGGGATCCTACTCCTACGAGCAGTACTTC.